The source of this T cell receptor beta chain is a study of cytomegalovirus exposure and HLA in healthy donors. Study-level background: Earlier results showed 117 million unique TCR beta sequences derived from roughly 180 million T cells.

Unrecorded immune exposure was likely among donors, who were nominally healthy when sampled. A note on this clone: Its antigen is still unknown.

Study conclusions and caveats: Sequencing likely caused a cluster of highly shared sequence variants. Earlier findings revealed that most TCR beta V segments proved productive either about 87% or about 30% of the time.

With 0 bases clipped from V and 2 bases from J, the junction kept 7 bases outside the gene matches. CDR1 SGHDT and CDR2 YYEEEE come from the germline V gene. The CDR3 extends over 17 amino acids. Primers for the PCR totalled 60 Vbeta and 13 Jbeta. Only in-frame clones appear in the TCRdb table, and some are missing; sequencing was by immunoSEQ multiplex PCR. The repertoire holds 100,000 to 150,000 clones, with approximately 85% as singletons. The specimen was PBMCs. This sequence joins TRBV5-6 and TRBJ2-4; 8 bases are a match to TRBD1. The sequence was collected from a boy aged 5-17 years in good health and CMV-seronegative. CDR3 amino acids: CASSLGLQGVSKNIQYF. The CDR3 DNA reads TGTGCCAGCAGCTTGGGCCTACAGGGGGTTTCCAAAAACATTCAGTACTTC.